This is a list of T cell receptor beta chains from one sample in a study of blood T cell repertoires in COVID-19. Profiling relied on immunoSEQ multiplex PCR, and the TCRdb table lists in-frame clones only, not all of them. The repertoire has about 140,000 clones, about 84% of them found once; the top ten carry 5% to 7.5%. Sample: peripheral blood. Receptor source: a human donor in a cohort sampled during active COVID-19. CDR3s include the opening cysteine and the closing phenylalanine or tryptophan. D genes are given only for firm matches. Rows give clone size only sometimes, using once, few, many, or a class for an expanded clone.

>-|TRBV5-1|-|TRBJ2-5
CASSYAERLETQYF
TGCGCCAGCAGCTACGCGGAACGCTTAGAGACCCAGTACTTC
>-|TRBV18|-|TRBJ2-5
CASSPQGIGETQYF
TGTGCCAGCTCACCACAAGGAATCGGGGAGACCCAGTACTTC
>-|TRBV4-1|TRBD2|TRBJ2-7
CASSQAPGGAGVSYEQYF
TGCGCCAGCAGCCAGGCCCCCGGAGGAGCGGGGGTCTCCTACGAGCAGTACTTC
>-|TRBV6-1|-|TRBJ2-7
CASRSGLGGYEQYF
TGTGCCAGCAGATCAGGACTAGGGGGCTACGAGCAGTACTTC
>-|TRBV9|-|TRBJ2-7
CASSSGHYEQYF
TGTGCCAGCAGCTCAGGGCACTACGAGCAGTACTTC
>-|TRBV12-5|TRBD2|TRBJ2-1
CASGLGGRANEQFF
TGTGCTAGTGGTTTGGGGGGGAGGGCCAATGAGCAGTTCTTC
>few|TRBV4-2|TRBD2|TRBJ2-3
CASSQEGAGAFDGTDTQYF
TGTGCCAGCAGCCAAGAGGGAGCGGGGGCCTTCGATGGCACAGATACGCAGTATTTT
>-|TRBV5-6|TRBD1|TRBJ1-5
CASSLGSTGYTQPQHF
TGTGCCAGCAGCCTAGGGTCGACAGGGTATACTCAGCCCCAGCATTTT
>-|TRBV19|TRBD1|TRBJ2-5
CASGAVGQDQETQYF
TGTGCCAGTGGGGCCGTGGGACAGGACCAAGAGACCCAGTACTTC
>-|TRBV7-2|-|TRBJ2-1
CASSLSPRKAVNEQFF
TGTGCCAGCAGCTTATCCCCCCGAAAAGCGGTCAATGAGCAGTTCTTC
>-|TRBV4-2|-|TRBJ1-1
CASSQVSSTVRSTEAFF
TGTGCCAGCAGCCAAGTAAGCTCGACTGTTCGGAGCACTGAAGCTTTCTTT
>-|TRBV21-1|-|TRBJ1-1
CASSKVDRNTEAFF
TGTGCCAGCAGCAAAGTGGACAGGAACACTGAAGCTTTCTTT
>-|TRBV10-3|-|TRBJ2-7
CAISEINYEQYF
TGTGCCATCAGTGAGATCAACTACGAGCAGTACTTC
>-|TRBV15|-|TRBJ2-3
CATSRATVSTDTQYF
TGTGCCACCAGCAGAGCTACAGTGAGCACAGATACGCAGTATTTT
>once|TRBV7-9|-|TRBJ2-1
CASSLVVGAGFNNEQFF
TGTGCCAGCAGCTTAGTAGTGGGGGCGGGTTTTAACAATGAGCAGTTCTTC
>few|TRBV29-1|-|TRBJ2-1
CSVEASRRSSEQFF
TGCAGCGTTGAAGCTAGTCGGCGTTCCAGTGAGCAGTTCTTC
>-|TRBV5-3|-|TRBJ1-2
CARSPGQMYGYTF
TGTGCCAGAAGCCCTGGGCAGATGTATGGCTACACCTTC